The source of this T cell receptor (beta chain) is a study of blood T cell repertoires in COVID-19. Overall study context: Sources were T cells, B-cell-depleted T cells, or PBMCs; the material itself was cDNA or gDNA.

Repertoires were generated with immunoSEQ multiplex PCR, while TCRdb's copy carries only in-frame clones and drops some. The sample lists a few hundred thousand clones, around 83% occurring once. In this sample, this clone turned up a few times. Across 20 to 25 US areas, participants ranged in age from about 18 to 90 years. Looked up from germline, CDR1 is SGHTA and CDR2 is FQGTGA. V lost 0 bases, J lost 7 bases, and 7 bases stayed unmatched. The CDR3 is made up of 15 amino acids. The chain uses TRBV7-3 and TRBJ2-7; 9 positions match TRBD2. This TCR came from a woman aged 50 to 60 who had recovered from COVID-19. The sequenced sample was PBMCs or T cells enriched from blood (not recorded which). The CDR3 reads CASSLTAGGPGEQYF. CDR3 nucleotides: TGTGCCAGCAGCTTAACGGCGGGAGGGCCTGGGGAGCAGTACTTC.